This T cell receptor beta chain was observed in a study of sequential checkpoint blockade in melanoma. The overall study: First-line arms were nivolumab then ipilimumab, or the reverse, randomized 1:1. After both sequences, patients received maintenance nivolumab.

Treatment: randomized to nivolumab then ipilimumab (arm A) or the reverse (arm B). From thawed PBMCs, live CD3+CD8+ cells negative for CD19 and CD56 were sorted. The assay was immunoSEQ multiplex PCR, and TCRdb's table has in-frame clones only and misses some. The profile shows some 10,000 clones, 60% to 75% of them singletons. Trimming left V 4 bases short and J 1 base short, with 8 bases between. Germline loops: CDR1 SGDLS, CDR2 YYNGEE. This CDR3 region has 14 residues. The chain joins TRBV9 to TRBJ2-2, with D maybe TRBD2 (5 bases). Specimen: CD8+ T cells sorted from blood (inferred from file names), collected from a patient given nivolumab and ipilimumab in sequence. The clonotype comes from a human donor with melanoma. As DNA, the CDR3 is TGTGCCAGCAGCCCAGGACTGAACACCGGGGAGCTGTTTTTT. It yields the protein CASSPGLNTGELFF.